This entry lists 9 T cell receptor beta chains sequenced from one sample in a study of response to subunit inactivated influenza vaccine. MiXCR, run by TCRdb on the RT-PCR reads, gives a single entry per CDR3 protein. The sample includes some 640,000 distinct CDR3 sequences, approximately 15% of them seen just once. The sample consisted of PBMCs from blood, taken 14 days before vaccination. The receptor set was obtained from a man in his fifties who received an inactivated influenza vaccine.

This clonotype occurred a few times. This chain's CDR3 is CSAREGSGGNEKLFF. CDR3 in DNA: TGCAGTGCTAGAGAGGGGTCAGGGGGAAATGAAAAACTGTTTTTT. The gene calls are TRBV20-1 and TRBJ1-4, with 7 bases fitting TRBD1. This CDR3 has 15 amino acids. Germline CDR1 and CDR2: DFQATT and SNEGSKA (reference sequence). With 0 bases clipped from V and 5 bases from J, the junction kept 6 bases outside the gene matches.

The rearrangement uses TRBV11-2 and TRBJ2-1; D remains unclear. CDR3 size: 16 residues. The germline V and J ends were trimmed by 0 bases and 0 bases, with 9 bases remaining between them. Germline CDR1 and CDR2: SGHAT and FQNNGV. CDR3 protein: CASSLELSTSYNEQFF. The CDR3 DNA follows: TGTGCCAGCAGCTTAGAGTTATCGACCTCCTACAATGAGCAGTTCTTC.

This sequence joins TRBV3-1 and TRBJ1-1; D ambiguous. The CDR3 totals 14 residues. The germline V and J ends were trimmed by 4 bases and 7 bases, with 16 bases remaining between them. Germline loops: CDR1 LGHDT, CDR2 YNNKEL (reference sequence). The CDR3 region has the DNA TGTGCCAGCAGCCTTGCGGGTCTGGCTAGTGAAGCTTTCTTT. Translation: CASSLAGLASEAFF.

This clonotype was counted a few times. This sequence joins TRBV10-3 and TRBJ2-5, with unresolved D. Germline loops: CDR1 ENHRY, CDR2 SYGVKD. The CDR3 length is 13 residues. V was pared by 4 bases and J by 2 bases, with 8 bases between. The CDR3 loop is CAISGPRQETQYF. The DNA of the CDR3 is TGTGCCATCAGTGGCCCCCGACAAGAGACCCAGTACTTC.

This clonotype has a count of ten or more. The rearrangement joins TRBV5-1 to TRBJ2-3; no firm D call. The CDR3 has 14 amino acids. V shed 0 bases and J shed 5 bases, with 10 bases lying between them. Germline V lookup: CDR1 SGHRS, CDR2 YFSETQ. CDR3 nucleotides: TGCGCCAGCAGCTTGGTTTTAGCTGGAGATACGCAGTATTTT. It encodes CASSLVLAGDTQYF.

Only a few counts were recorded for this clonotype. This chain joins TRBV7-9 and TRBJ2-3; 11 nucleotides align to TRBD2. Per the germline V gene, CDR1 is SEHNR and CDR2 is FQNEAQ (reference sequence). With V trimmed by 11 bases and J by 2 bases, 6 bases remained unmatched. The CDR3 totals 14 residues. DNA of the CDR3: TGTGCCGTATCGACTAGCGGGAACACAGATACGCAGTATTTT. Translated, it gives CAVSTSGNTDTQYF. The entire variable domain, with the rest obtained from reference TRBV7-9 and TRBJ2-3, is as follows: DTGVSQNPRHKITKRGQNVTFRCDPISEHNRLYWYRQTLGQGPEFLTYFQNEAQLEKSRLLSDRFSAERPKGSFSTLEIQRTEQGDSAMYLCAVSTSGNTDTQYFGPGTRLTVL.

This clonotype was recorded a few times. This chain joins TRBV2 and TRBJ1-3; D is uncertain. This CDR3 has 16 amino acids. Germline V gene sequence: CDR1 SNHLY, CDR2 FYNNEI. V lost 8 bases and J lost 0, with 17 bases in between. DNA for the CDR3: TGTGCCAGCCATAAAATCTACGGGAGCTCTGGAAACACCATATATTTT. This codes for CASHKIYGSSGNTIYF.

The CDR3 sequence: CASSQDSHSPPSNEKLFF. The CDR3 DNA reads TGTGCCAGCAGCCAAGATTCTCACAGCCCACCTTCTAATGAAAAACTGTTTTTT. This sequence joins TRBV3-1 and TRBJ1-4; no clear D. Trimming left V 0 bases short and J 3 bases short, with 17 bases between. CDR3 size: 18 residues. The V gene's germline CDR1 is LGHDT and CDR2 YNNKEL (reference sequence).

The chain is built from TRBV7-9 and TRBJ1-1; 8 bases agree with TRBD1. CDR1 is SEHNR and CDR2 is FQNEAQ in the germline V gene (reference sequence). V shed 4 bases, J shed 3 bases, and the junction held 7 bases outside the gene matches. The CDR3 sequence is 15 residues long. The CDR3 loop is CASSSVTGGYTEAFF. The CDR3 DNA is TGTGCCAGCAGCTCGGTCACAGGGGGTTACACTGAAGCTTTCTTT.